This T cell receptor (beta chain) was captured by sequencing in a study of T cell responses to AZD1222 COVID-19 vaccine. CDR1 is LNHDA, CDR2 SQIVND, per germline (reference sequence). Trimming shortened V by 4 bases and J by 8 bases, and 12 bases separated the two germline ends. This CDR3 is built from 14 residues. Study-wide findings and caveats: The study reported that nearly half of spike-specific TCRs target unmutated variant regions. Spike-specific TCR repertoires showed rising breadth and depth after two AZD1222 doses.

Concerning this clone: Its matching antigen is unknown.

Here immunoSEQ multiplex PCR was the method, and the copy in TCRdb shows in-frame clones only, minus some. Of about 110,000 clones in the sample, roughly 80% are singletons; the top ten hold around 5.1%. This chain uses TRBV19 with TRBJ1-6; D ambiguous. The input for sequencing was peripheral blood, taken on day 0 of AZD1222 vaccination. This clonotype was obtained from an adult in good health. The CDR3 sequence: CASSTKIIHSPLHF. The DNA for the CDR3 is TGTGCCAGTAGTACCAAGATAATCCATTCACCCCTCCACTTT.